This T cell receptor beta chain was sequenced in a study of blood T cell repertoires in COVID-19. Looking at the study overall: Sources were T cells, B-cell-depleted T cells, or PBMCs; the material itself was cDNA or gDNA.

Methods used by the authors: The assay estimated nucleated cells by amplifying reference gene primers. Clones were read by immunoSEQ multiplex PCR, and TCRdb kept only the in-frame ones, dropping some. V and J calls and clone size are given by that table; D and trimming were obtained from the DNA. The sample consists of about 63,000 clones, around 80% of them appearing once. This CDR3 has 17 residues. The V segment lost 3 bases and the J segment 9 bases; nucleotides outside the gene matches: 14. The germline V gene encodes CDR1 SGHVS and CDR2 FQNEAQ. The sequenced sample consisted of peripheral blood. This clonotype originated in a human donor in a cohort sampled during active COVID-19. V gene TRBV7-8 combines with J gene TRBJ2-1; TRBD1 agrees at 10 bases. CDR3 amino acids: CASSLGPTGGAGSEQFF. CDR3 DNA sequence: TGTGCCAGCAGCTTGGGACCGACAGGGGGCGCAGGGAGTGAGCAGTTCTTC.